This T cell receptor beta chain was recorded in a study of T cell repertoires in aging, cancer and after chemotherapy. With 4 bases clipped from V and 4 bases from J, the junction kept 3 bases outside the gene matches. The CDR3 runs 15 residues. Germline CDR1 is MNHEY and CDR2 is SVGAGI. Multiplex touch-down PCR with TRB-A/B primers amplified rearranged V-D-J TRB sequences. TCRdb re-analysed the multiplex PCR reads in MiXCR, keeping a single row per CDR3 protein. The sample lists about 2,400 distinct CDR3 sequences, about 30% occurring once. The template was genomic DNA from peripheral blood, not RNA.

The sequenced sample consisted of blood. This rearrangement joins TRBV6-5 to TRBJ2-5; 13 nucleotides agree with TRBD2. This TCR derives from a human donor with a solid tumor. CDR3 nucleotides: TGTGCCAGCAGTTTTACTAGCGGGAGGGGAGAGACCCAGTACTTC. Translated: CASSFTSGRGETQYF.